This TCR beta chain was sequenced during a study of blood T cell repertoires in COVID-19. CDR1 is SGHTA, CDR2 FQGNSA, per germline. The trim removed 7 bases at V and 3 bases at J, leaving 8 bases unmatched. The CDR3 has 14 residues. The data were produced by immunoSEQ multiplex PCR, yet TCRdb's version contains in-frame clones alone and is incomplete. The sample shows some 70,000 clones, less than 95% of them seen only once. The sample was peripheral blood. This clonotype was sampled from a man over 45 with COVID-19, enrolled during active disease. This chain connects TRBV7-2 to TRBJ2-7; 8 positions agree with TRBD2. CDR3 in amino acids: CASTAAGGSYEQYF. The CDR3 DNA follows: TGTGCCAGCACCGCCGCGGGAGGAAGCTACGAGCAGTACTTC.